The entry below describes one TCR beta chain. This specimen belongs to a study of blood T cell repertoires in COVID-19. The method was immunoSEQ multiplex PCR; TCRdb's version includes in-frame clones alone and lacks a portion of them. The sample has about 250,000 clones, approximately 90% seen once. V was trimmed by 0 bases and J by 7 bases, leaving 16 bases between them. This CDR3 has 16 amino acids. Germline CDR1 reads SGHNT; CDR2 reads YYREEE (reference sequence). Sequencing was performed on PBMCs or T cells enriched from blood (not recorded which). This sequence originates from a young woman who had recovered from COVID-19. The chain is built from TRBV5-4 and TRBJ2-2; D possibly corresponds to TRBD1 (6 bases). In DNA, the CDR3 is TGTGCCAGCAGCTTGGTTTTTGCACAGGGACACGGGGAGCTGTTTTTT. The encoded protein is CASSLVFAQGHGELFF.